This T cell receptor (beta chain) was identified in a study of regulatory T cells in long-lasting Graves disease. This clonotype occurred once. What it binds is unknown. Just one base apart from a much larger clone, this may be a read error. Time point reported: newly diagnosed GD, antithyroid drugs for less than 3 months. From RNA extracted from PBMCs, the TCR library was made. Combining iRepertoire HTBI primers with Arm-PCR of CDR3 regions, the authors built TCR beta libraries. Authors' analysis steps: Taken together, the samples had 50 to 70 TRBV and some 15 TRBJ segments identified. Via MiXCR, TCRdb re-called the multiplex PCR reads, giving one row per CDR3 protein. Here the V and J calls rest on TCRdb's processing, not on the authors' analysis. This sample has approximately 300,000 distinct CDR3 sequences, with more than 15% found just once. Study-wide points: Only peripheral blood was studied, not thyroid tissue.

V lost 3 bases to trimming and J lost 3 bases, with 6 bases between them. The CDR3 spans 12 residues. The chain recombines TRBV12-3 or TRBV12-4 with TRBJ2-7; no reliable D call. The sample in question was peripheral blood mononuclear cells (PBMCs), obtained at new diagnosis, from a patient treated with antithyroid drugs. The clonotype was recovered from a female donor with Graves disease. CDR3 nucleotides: TGTGCCAGCAGTTTCTTACACTACGAGCAGTACTTC. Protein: CASSFLHYEQYF.